This TCR beta chain came from a study of blood T cell repertoires in COVID-19. Study information: COVID-19 samples collected from the United States, Italy and Spain covered acute and convalescent phases. PBMCs, B-cell-depleted T cells, or T cells provided the cDNA or gDNA that made up the material.

The CDR3 extends over 15 amino acids. Trimming took off 2 bases at V and 0 bases at J, with 8 bases between the two ends. As handled by the study authors: From reference gene primer amplification, estimates of nucleated cell counts were derived. TCRdb's table, derived via immunoSEQ multiplex PCR, lists solely in-frame clones and lacks some. For V, J and clone size, that table is used; D and trimming come from the DNA. The data hold 80,000 to 95,000 clones, with approximately 80% observed a single time. V usage is TRBV6-7 and J usage is TRBJ1-5, with D perhaps TRBD1 (5 bases). TRBV6-7 is an ORF for which the function is uncertain. This TCR came from a woman aged 80 or older with active or convalescent COVID-19. Sequencing used peripheral blood. As DNA, the CDR3 is TGTGCCAGCAGTTACAAAGACAGTAGCAATCAGCCCCAGCATTTT. Residues: CASSYKDSSNQPQHF.